The 4 T cell receptor beta chains below were found in one sample sequenced in a study of T-cell memory formation after mild COVID-19. TCRdb recomputed calls from the 5' RACE reads with MiXCR, one row per CDR3 protein. Of some 100,000 distinct CDR3 sequences listed, 11% were seen once; the top ten hold roughly 40%. Sequences were obtained from PBMCs or a T cell subset sorted from them (not recorded which). The receptors were sampled from a man aged 18 to 29 who had mild COVID-19 (a few samples of this study predate the infection). Cell type and time point are not known.

This chain joins TRBV7-6 and TRBJ2-1, with TRBD2 matching 9 bases. Germline V gene data show CDR1 as SGHVS and CDR2 as FNYEAQ. Losses at the gene ends were 1 base for V and 10 bases for J; bases not matched to a gene: 11. The CDR3 is 16 amino acids. The CDR3 sequence is CASSLGPSGAWEEQFF. As DNA, the CDR3 is TGTGCCAGCAGCTTAGGGCCTAGCGGGGCTTGGGAAGAGCAGTTCTTC.

The V and J genes are TRBV6-2 or TRBV6-3 and TRBJ2-3, with D tentatively TRBD1 (5 bases). This CDR3 has 15 residues. The germline gives CDR1 MNHEY, CDR2 SVGEGT. Trimming took off 2 bases at V and 5 bases at J, with 14 bases between the two ends. The CDR3 nucleotides are TGTGCCAGCAGTTACCTCGTGGGGCTTGGAGATACGCAGTATTTT. Translation gives CASSYLVGLGDTQYF.

The chain joins TRBV7-9 to TRBJ2-4, with D perhaps being TRBD1 or TRBD2 (5 bases each). V shed 1 base and J shed 13 bases, with 11 bases lying between them. Germline V gene lookup returns CDR1 SEHNR and CDR2 FQNEAQ (reference sequence). CDR3 length: 12 residues. The chain's CDR3 is CASSLGDPKQYF. The CDR3 nucleotides read TGTGCCAGCAGCTTAGGGGACCCTAAACAGTACTTC.

This clonotype was picked up a small number of times. The CDR3 nucleotides are TGCAGTGCTAGGGGGATCAATCAGCCCCAGCATTTT. Protein product: CSARGINQPQHF. The V gene is TRBV20-1, the J gene TRBJ1-5; D remains ambiguous. The CDR3 covers 12 residues. V lost 3 bases to trimming and J lost 3 bases, with 6 bases between them. Per germline, CDR1 DFQATT and CDR2 SNEGSKA (reference sequence).